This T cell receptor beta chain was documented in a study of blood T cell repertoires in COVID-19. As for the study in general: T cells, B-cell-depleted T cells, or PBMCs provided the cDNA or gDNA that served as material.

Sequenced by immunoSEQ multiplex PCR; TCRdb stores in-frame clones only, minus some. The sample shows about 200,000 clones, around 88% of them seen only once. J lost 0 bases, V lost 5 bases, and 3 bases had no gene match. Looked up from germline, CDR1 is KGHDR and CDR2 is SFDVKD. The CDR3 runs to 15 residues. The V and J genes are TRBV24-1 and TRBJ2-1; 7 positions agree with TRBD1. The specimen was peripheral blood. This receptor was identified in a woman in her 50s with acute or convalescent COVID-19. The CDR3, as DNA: TGTGCCACCAGTGGCGACAGGGACTCCTACAATGAGCAGTTCTTC. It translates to CATSGDRDSYNEQFF.